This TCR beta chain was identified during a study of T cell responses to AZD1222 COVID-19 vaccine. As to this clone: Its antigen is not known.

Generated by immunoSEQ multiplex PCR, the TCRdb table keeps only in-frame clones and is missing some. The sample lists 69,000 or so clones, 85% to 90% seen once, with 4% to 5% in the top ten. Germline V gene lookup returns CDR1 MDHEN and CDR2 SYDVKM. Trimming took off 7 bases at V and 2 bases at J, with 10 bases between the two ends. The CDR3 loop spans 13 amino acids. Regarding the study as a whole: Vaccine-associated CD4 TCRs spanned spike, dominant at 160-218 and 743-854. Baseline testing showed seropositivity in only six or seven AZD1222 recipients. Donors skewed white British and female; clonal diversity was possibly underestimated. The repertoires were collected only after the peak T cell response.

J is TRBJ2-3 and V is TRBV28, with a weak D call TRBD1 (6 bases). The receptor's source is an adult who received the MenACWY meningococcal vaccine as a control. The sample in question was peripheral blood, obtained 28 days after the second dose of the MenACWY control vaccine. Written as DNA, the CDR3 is TGTGCCAGCACGGGGACACCCACAGATACGCAGTATTTT. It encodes CASTGTPTDTQYF.